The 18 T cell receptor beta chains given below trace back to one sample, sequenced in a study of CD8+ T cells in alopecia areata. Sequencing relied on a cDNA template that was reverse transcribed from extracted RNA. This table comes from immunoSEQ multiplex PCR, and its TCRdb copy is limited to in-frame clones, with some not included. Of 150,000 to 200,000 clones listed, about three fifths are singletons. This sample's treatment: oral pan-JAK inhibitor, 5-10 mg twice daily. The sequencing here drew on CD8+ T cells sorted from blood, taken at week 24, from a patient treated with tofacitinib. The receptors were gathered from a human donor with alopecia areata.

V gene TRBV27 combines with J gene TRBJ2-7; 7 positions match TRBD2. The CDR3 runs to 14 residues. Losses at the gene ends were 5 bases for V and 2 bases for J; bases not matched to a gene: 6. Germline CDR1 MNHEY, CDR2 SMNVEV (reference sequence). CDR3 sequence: CASSPRGTPYEQYF. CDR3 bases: TGTGCCAGCAGTCCGCGGGGGACCCCCTACGAGCAGTACTTC.

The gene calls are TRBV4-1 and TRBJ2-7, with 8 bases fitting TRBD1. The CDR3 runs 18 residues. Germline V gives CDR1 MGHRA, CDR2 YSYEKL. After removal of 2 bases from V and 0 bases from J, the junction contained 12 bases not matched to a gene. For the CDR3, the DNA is TGCGCCAGCAGCCAACGCCAAGGAGGACAGGGACTCTCCTACGAGCAGTACTTC. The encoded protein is CASSQRQGGQGLSYEQYF.

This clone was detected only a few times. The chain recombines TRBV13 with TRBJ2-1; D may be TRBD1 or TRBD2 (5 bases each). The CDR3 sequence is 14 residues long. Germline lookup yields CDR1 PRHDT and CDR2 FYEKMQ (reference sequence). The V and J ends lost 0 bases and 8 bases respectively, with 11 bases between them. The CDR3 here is CASSLGRGDDEQFF. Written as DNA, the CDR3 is TGTGCCAGCAGCTTAGGCCGAGGGGACGATGAGCAGTTCTTC. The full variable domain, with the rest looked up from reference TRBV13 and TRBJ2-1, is AAGVIQSPRHLIKEKRETATLKCYPIPRHDTVYWYQQGPGQDPQFLISFYEKMQSDKGSIPDRFSAQQFSDYHSELNMSSLELGDSALYFCASSLGRGDDEQFFGPGTRLTVL.

CDR3 bases: TGTGCCAGCAGCGTAGACGGACTTAATGAGCAGTTCTTC. It is translated as CASSVDGLNEQFF. The chain recombines TRBV9 with TRBJ2-1; D is possibly TRBD2 (5 bases). V was clipped by 0 bases and J by 7 bases, with 8 bases between them. Germline V gene lookup returns CDR1 SGDLS and CDR2 YYNGEE. CDR3 length equals 13 residues. The whole variable domain, filled in from reference TRBV9 and TRBJ2-1, reads DSGVTQTPKHLITATGQRVTLRCSPRSGDLSVYWYQQSLDQGLQFLIQYYNGEERAKGNILERFSAQQFPDLHSELNLSSLELGDSALYFCASSVDGLNEQFFGPGTRLTVL.

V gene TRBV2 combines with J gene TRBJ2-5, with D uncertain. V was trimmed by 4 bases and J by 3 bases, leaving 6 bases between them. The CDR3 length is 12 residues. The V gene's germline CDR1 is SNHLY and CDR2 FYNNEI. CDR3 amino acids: CASSGAKETQYF. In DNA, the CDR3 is TGTGCCAGCAGTGGGGCGAAAGAGACCCAGTACTTC. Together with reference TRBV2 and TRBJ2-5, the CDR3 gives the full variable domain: EPEVTQTPSHQVTQMGQEVILRCVPISNHLYFYWYRQILGQKVEFLVSFYNNEISEKSEIFDDQFSVERPDGSNFTLKIRSTKLEDSAMYFCASSGAKETQYFGPGTRLLVL.

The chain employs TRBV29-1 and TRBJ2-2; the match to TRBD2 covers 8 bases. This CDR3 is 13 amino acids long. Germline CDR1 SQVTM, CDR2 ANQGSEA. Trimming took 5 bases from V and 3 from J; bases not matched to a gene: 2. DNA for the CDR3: TGCAGCGTTATAGCGGGGTACACCGGGGAGCTGTTTTTT. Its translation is CSVIAGYTGELFF.

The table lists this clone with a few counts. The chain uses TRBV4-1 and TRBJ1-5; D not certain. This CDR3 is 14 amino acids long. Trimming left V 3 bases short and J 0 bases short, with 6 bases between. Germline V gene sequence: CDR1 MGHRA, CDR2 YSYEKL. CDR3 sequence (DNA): TGCGCCAGCAGCCATTACGGTAGCAATCAGCCCCAGCATTTT. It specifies CASSHYGSNQPQHF.

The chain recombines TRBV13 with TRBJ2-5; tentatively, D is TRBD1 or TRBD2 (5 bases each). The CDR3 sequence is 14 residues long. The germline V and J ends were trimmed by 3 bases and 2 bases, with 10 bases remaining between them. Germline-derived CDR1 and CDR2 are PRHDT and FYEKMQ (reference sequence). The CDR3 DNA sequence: TGTGCCAGCAGCTTGGGACGGATTCAAGAGACCCAGTACTTC. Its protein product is CASSLGRIQETQYF.

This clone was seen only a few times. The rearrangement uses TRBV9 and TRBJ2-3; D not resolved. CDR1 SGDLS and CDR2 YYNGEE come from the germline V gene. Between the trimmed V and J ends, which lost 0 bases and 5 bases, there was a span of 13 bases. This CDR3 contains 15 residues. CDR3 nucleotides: TGTGCCAGCAGCGTAGTGGTGGGTACCGGAGATACGCAGTATTTT. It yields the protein CASSVVVGTGDTQYF.

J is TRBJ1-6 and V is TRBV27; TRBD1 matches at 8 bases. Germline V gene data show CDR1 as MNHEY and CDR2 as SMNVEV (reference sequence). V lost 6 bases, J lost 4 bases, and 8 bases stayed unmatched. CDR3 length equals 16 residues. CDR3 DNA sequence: TGTGCCAGCAGCCAGGCAGGGGGCCCTTATAATTCACCCCTCCACTTT. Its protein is CASSQAGGPYNSPLHF.

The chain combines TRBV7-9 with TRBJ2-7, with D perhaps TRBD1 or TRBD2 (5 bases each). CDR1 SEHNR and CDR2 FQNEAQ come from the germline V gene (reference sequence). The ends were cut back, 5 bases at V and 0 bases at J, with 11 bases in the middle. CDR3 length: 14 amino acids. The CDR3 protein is CASSPGTGSYEQYF. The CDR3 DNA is TGTGCCAGCAGCCCTGGGACGGGCTCCTACGAGCAGTACTTC.

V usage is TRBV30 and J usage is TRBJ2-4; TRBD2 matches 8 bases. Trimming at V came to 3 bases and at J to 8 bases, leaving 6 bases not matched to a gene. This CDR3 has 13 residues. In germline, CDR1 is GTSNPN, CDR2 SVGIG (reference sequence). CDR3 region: CAWRVSGEYIQYF. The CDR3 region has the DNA TGTGCCTGGAGAGTTAGCGGGGAGTACATTCAGTACTTC.

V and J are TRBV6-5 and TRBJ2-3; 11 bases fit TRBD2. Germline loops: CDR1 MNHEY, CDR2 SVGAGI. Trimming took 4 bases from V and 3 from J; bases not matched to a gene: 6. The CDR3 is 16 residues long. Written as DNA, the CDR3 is TGTGCCAGCAGTTCTACTAGCGGGGGATCGACAGATACGCAGTATTTT. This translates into CASSSTSGGSTDTQYF.

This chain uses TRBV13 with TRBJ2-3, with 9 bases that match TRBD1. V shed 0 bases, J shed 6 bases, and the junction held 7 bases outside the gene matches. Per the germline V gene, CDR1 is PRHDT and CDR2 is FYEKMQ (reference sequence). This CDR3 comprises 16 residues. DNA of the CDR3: TGTGCCAGCAGCTTAGGGAACCGGGACAGGGTGGATACGCAGTATTTT. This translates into CASSLGNRDRVDTQYF.

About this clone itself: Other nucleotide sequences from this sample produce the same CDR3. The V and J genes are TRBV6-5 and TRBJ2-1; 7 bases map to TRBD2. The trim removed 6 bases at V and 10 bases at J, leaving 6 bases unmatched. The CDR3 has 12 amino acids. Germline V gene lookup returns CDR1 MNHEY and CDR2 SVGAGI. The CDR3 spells CASSPGRNEQFF. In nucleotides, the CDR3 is TGTGCCAGCAGCCCCGGGAGGAACGAGCAGTTCTTC.

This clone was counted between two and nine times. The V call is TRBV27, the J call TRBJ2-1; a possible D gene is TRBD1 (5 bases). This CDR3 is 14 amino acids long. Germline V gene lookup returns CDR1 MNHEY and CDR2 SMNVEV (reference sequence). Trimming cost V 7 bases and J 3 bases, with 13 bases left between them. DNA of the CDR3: TGTGCCAGCACCAAACCAGGGCTCTACAATGAGCAGTTCTTC. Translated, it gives CASTKPGLYNEQFF.

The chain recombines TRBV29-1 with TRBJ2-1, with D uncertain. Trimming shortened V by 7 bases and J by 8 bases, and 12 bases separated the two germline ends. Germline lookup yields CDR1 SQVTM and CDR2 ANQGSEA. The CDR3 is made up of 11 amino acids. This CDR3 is CSARGLDEQFF. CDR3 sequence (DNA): TGCAGCGCCCGAGGTTTGGATGAGCAGTTCTTC.

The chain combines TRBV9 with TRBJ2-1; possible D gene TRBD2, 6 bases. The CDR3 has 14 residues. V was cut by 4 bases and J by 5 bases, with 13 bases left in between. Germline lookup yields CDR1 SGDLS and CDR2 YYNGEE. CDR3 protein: CASSINSGDNEQFF. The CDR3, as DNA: TGTGCCAGCAGCATAAATTCGGGAGACAATGAGCAGTTCTTC. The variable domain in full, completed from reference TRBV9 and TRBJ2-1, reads DSGVTQTPKHLITATGQRVTLRCSPRSGDLSVYWYQQSLDQGLQFLIQYYNGEERAKGNILERFSAQQFPDLHSELNLSSLELGDSALYFCASSINSGDNEQFFGPGTRLTVL.